The clone carrying this T cell receptor beta chain was recorded a few times. Its target is not known. The sample originates from a study of T cells after yellow fever vaccination. The length of the CDR3 is 13 residues. Trimming took 6 bases from V and 5 from J, leaving 11 bases between them. The study made its TCR cDNA through 5'RACE template switching. That step introduced a universal primer site along with UMIs. TCRdb reanalysed the 5' RACE reads using MiXCR and keeps one entry per CDR3 protein. The sample records some 260,000 distinct CDR3 sequences, roughly 4.8% being singletons. Regarding the study as a whole: After the booster, 96% of CD4 and 88% of CD8 primary-response clones were re-detected. Weaker, the secondary response peaked sooner, at day 5 versus 15.

This clonotype was obtained from a man younger than 35 who received the YFV17D yellow fever vaccine. Sequencing was performed on CD4+ T cells sorted from PBMCs, taken on the day of the yellow fever booster vaccination. The chain employs TRBV12-3 or TRBV12-4 and TRBJ1-5; TRBD1 might be the D (5 bases). The CDR3 region has the DNA TGTGCCAGCAGCCAGGGTTCGCATCAGCCCCAGCATTTT. This gives the protein CASSQGSHQPQHF.